The rows below give T cell receptor beta chains drawn from one sample of a study of T cells in Graves' hyperthyroidism and ophthalmopathy. Each CDR3 protein gets one entry after TCRdb re-called the multiplex PCR reads with MiXCR. The sample includes about 600,000 distinct CDR3 sequences, approximately 15% of them seen just once. Material: blood. The receptors derive from a woman aged 18-30 years with Graves' ophthalmopathy. Both conserved end residues are part of each CDR3. The order of the fields is clone size, V gene, D gene, J gene, CDR3 DNA, CDR3 protein. The D gene is left open where the match is weak. Size values are once, few and many counts, or a class for expanded clones, and some rows have none.

abundance: few; v_gene: TRBV5-1; d_gene: -; j_gene: TRBJ1-4; CDR3nt: TGCGCCAGCACCCCGTCGGGAATTTCTGAAAAACTGTTTTTT; CDR3aa: CASTPSGISEKLFF
abundance: few; v_gene: TRBV4-2; d_gene: -; j_gene: TRBJ2-5; CDR3nt: TGTGCCAGCAGCCAAGATAGTCTACAGCAAGAGACCCAGTACTTC; CDR3aa: CASSQDSLQQETQYF
abundance: many; v_gene: TRBV28; d_gene: TRBD2; j_gene: TRBJ2-1; CDR3nt: TGTGCCAGCAGCCGTCGGACTAGCGGGAACAATGAGCAGTTCTTC; CDR3aa: CASSRRTSGNNEQFF
abundance: few; v_gene: TRBV9; d_gene: -; j_gene: TRBJ2-3; CDR3nt: TGTGCCAGCAGCGTAGCTACGTGGGGGACAGATACGCAGTATTTT; CDR3aa: CASSVATWGTDTQYF
abundance: many; v_gene: TRBV6-5; d_gene: -; j_gene: TRBJ2-7; CDR3nt: TGTGCCAGCAGTTACTCGAGACCCAGGGAGGTCTTCGCCTACGAGCAGTACTTC; CDR3aa: CASSYSRPREVFAYEQYF
abundance: many; v_gene: TRBV12-5; d_gene: -; j_gene: TRBJ2-3; CDR3nt: TGTGCTAGTGGTTTTGGCGCGTACACGACTCCAGATACGCAGTATTTT; CDR3aa: CASGFGAYTTPDTQYF
abundance: many; v_gene: TRBV7-9; d_gene: TRBD2; j_gene: TRBJ2-7; CDR3nt: TGTGCCAGCAGCCCCGCAATCTCGACTAGCCGCAGGTACGAGCAGTACTTC; CDR3aa: CASSPAISTSRRYEQYF
abundance: few; v_gene: TRBV10-3; d_gene: TRBD1; j_gene: TRBJ2-7; CDR3nt: TGTGCCATCAGGACAGGGGGCGAGCAGTACTTC; CDR3aa: CAIRTGGEQYF
abundance: -; v_gene: TRBV24-1; d_gene: TRBD1; j_gene: TRBJ2-1; CDR3nt: TGTGCCACCAGTGCCGGGACAGGTTCCTACAATGAGCAGTTCTTC; CDR3aa: CATSAGTGSYNEQFF
abundance: many; v_gene: TRBV30; d_gene: -; j_gene: TRBJ1-1; CDR3nt: TGTGCCTGGACCGCCACGAGGATGAACACTGAAGCTTTCTTT; CDR3aa: CAWTATRMNTEAFF
abundance: many; v_gene: TRBV12-3/TRBV12-4; d_gene: -; j_gene: TRBJ1-1; CDR3nt: TGTGCCAGCAGTGGGCAGGGACTTGAAGCTTTCTTT; CDR3aa: CASSGQGLEAFF
abundance: many; v_gene: TRBV20-1; d_gene: TRBD1; j_gene: TRBJ2-7; CDR3nt: TGCAGTGCTAGACCTACACAGGGGTTGGCATACGAGCAGTACTTC; CDR3aa: CSARPTQGLAYEQYF
abundance: many; v_gene: TRBV3-1; d_gene: TRBD1; j_gene: TRBJ1-4; CDR3nt: TGTGCCAGCAGCCAAGCCCTAGGGAGGGGGCGCCAGCATCGCGAAAAACTGTTTTTT; CDR3aa: CASSQALGRGRQHREKLFF
abundance: many; v_gene: TRBV6-1; d_gene: -; j_gene: TRBJ2-7; CDR3nt: TGTGCCAACAGCTCCAGACAGGCCCCAGGCGAGCAGTACTTC; CDR3aa: CANSSRQAPGEQYF
abundance: few; v_gene: TRBV27; d_gene: -; j_gene: TRBJ1-2; CDR3nt: TGTGCCAGCAGTGCCCACCTGAACTATGGCTACACCTTC; CDR3aa: CASSAHLNYGYTF
abundance: many; v_gene: TRBV6-1; d_gene: TRBD2; j_gene: TRBJ2-7; CDR3nt: TGTGCCAGCAGTGAACGGTTTCCAGGACTAGCGGCCGTCTACGAGCAGTACTTC; CDR3aa: CASSERFPGLAAVYEQYF
abundance: many; v_gene: TRBV7-2; d_gene: -; j_gene: TRBJ1-1; CDR3nt: TGTGCCAGCAGCTTGGGTTGGGGGAACACTGAAGCTTTCTTT; CDR3aa: CASSLGWGNTEAFF
abundance: many; v_gene: TRBV6-1; d_gene: -; j_gene: TRBJ1-5; CDR3nt: TGTGCCAGCTCCTGGGGGCGAGGGCTCGATCAGCCCCAGCATTTT; CDR3aa: CASSWGRGLDQPQHF
abundance: -; v_gene: TRBV4-1; d_gene: -; j_gene: TRBJ1-1; CDR3nt: TGCGCCAGCAGCCAAGGGATTGGGGTAGGGACTGAAGCTTTCTTT; CDR3aa: CASSQGIGVGTEAFF